The 18 T cell receptor beta chains below were found in one sample sequenced in a study of shared clonotypes between healthy human individuals. Assay used: immunoSEQ multiplex PCR; TCRdb lists only in-frame clones, some missing. The sample holds over 850,000 clones, 78% seen once. Sequences were obtained from memory CD4+ T cells from PBMCs. Subset given: CD45RA-negative fraction. The receptors originated from a man between 18 and 35 years old in good health. Some clones in this sample may be carry-over from other donors' samples.

This clone was counted at least ten times. The chain has TRBV5-1 and TRBJ1-2; a weak D match, TRBD1 (6 bases). V shed 7 bases and J shed 4 bases, with 14 bases lying between them. The CDR3 is made up of 13 amino acids. Germline V gene data show CDR1 as SGHRS and CDR2 as YFSETQ. The CDR3 nucleotides read TGCGCCAGCTCCGGACAGCTCGCCTATGGCTACACCTTC. Protein sequence: CASSGQLAYGYTF.

The DNA for the CDR3 is TGTGCCAGCAGAAAGGGTGGGGGTGTGGTGTTCGACGAGCAGTACTTC. Protein product: CASRKGGGVVFDEQYF. The V call is TRBV11-2, the J call TRBJ2-7; D could derive from TRBD1 or TRBD2 (5 bases each). This CDR3 spans 16 amino acids. Trimming left V 6 bases short and J 5 bases short, with 23 bases between. Looked up from germline, CDR1 is SGHAT and CDR2 is FQNNGV.

This clone was detected only a few times. This sequence joins TRBV7-9 and TRBJ2-3; TRBD1 or TRBD2 may be the D gene (5 bases each). CDR1 is SEHNR and CDR2 is FQNEAQ in the germline V gene (reference sequence). Trimming pared 3 bases from V and 3 bases from J, leaving 22 bases between. The CDR3 consists of 18 residues. CDR3 in DNA: TGTGCCAGCAGCTTGCCCCGGGGCGGCCCGAGACGGACAGATACGCAGTATTTT. It translates to CASSLPRGGPRRTDTQYF.

The chain joins TRBV18 to TRBJ2-1, with D hard to call. Trimming pared 3 bases from V and 0 bases from J, leaving 6 bases between. This CDR3 has 14 residues. Germline assignment: CDR1 KGHSH and CDR2 LQKENI. CDR3 residues: CASSPYSSYNEQFF. DNA of the CDR3: TGTGCCAGCTCACCGTATAGCTCCTACAATGAGCAGTTCTTC.

This CDR3 reads CARLAGGTRELFF. CDR3 bases: TGTGCCAGACTAGCGGGAGGGACTCGGGAGCTGTTTTTT. The V call is TRBV7-3, the J call TRBJ2-2; TRBD2 agrees at 13 bases. CDR3 size: 13 residues. V trimming: 9 bases; J trimming: 9 bases; junction bases outside the gene matches: 4. Germline CDR1 reads SGHTA; CDR2 reads FQGTGA.

This clone was seen only a few times. V gene TRBV12-2 combines with J gene TRBJ2-3; TRBD2 is the table's D call, not checked against the DNA. TRBV12-2 is a listed pseudogene. The CDR3 contains 15 residues. For the CDR3, the DNA is TGTGCAAGTCGCCTTCCCATAGCGAGCACAGATACGCAGTATTTT. Protein: CASRLPIASTDTQYF.

This chain uses TRBV4-3 with TRBJ2-5; D may be TRBD2 (6 bases). Germline loops: CDR1 LGHNA, CDR2 YSLEER. The V and J ends lost 0 bases and 14 bases respectively, with 19 bases between them. The CDR3 is 14 residues long. DNA of the CDR3: TGCGCCAGCAGCCAAGAAAGACTAGTAGCCTCCCGATACTTC. This sequence encodes CASSQERLVASRYF.

The chain carries TRBV29-1 and TRBJ2-3, with D uncertain. This CDR3 region has 14 residues. V lost 3 bases and J lost 1, with 11 bases in between. Germline V gives CDR1 SQVTM, CDR2 ANQGSEA. The CDR3 bases are TGCAGCGTTGATGGCGTGACCGGCACAGATACGCAGTATTTT. The encoded protein is CSVDGVTGTDTQYF.

This chain connects TRBV2 to TRBJ2-7; 9 bases line up with TRBD1. The length of the CDR3 is 13 residues. Trimming took 3 bases from V and 9 from J; bases not matched to a gene: 6. Germline assignment: CDR1 SNHLY and CDR2 FYNNEI. The CDR3 is CASSDRTGARQYF. The DNA of the CDR3 is TGTGCCAGCAGTGATAGGACAGGGGCCAGGCAGTACTTC.

The chain combines TRBV9 with TRBJ1-4; D is undetermined. The germline gives CDR1 SGDLS, CDR2 YYNGEE. V lost 4 bases to trimming and J lost 7 bases, with 14 bases between them. The CDR3 is 14 residues long. CDR3 nucleotide sequence: TGTGCCAGCAGCCTGGCAGACGTCCCTGAAAAACTGTTTTTT. It specifies CASSLADVPEKLFF.

The chain uses TRBV28 and TRBJ1-1, with 8 positions matching TRBD1. The J segment lost 1 base and the V segment lost 9 bases, leaving 10 bases of the junction unmatched. This CDR3 region has 15 residues. CDR1 and CDR2 from the germline V gene are MDHEN and SYDVKM. The CDR3 is CASLPWTGRNTEAFF. The CDR3 coding sequence is TGTGCCAGTCTCCCCTGGACAGGGAGGAACACTGAAGCTTTCTTT.

V is TRBV30 and J is TRBJ2-1; 13 bases are shared with TRBD2. V trimming: 3 bases; J trimming: 3 bases; junction bases outside the gene matches: 8. Germline V CDR1 and CDR2: GTSNPN, SVGIG (reference sequence). The CDR3 consists of 17 residues. CDR3 sequence: CAWSRAWTSGSYNEQFF. The CDR3 nucleotides read TGTGCCTGGAGCCGAGCCTGGACTAGCGGGAGCTACAATGAGCAGTTCTTC.

About this clone: This sample includes further DNA sequences coding for the same CDR3. The V call is TRBV28, the J call TRBJ2-7; 7 nucleotides match TRBD1. V shed 5 bases and J 5 bases; nucleotides not matched to a gene: 6. CDR1 MDHEN and CDR2 SYDVKM come from the germline V gene. The CDR3 covers 13 residues. CDR3 bases: TGTGCCAGCAGTCGACAGGGTAGGAACGAGCAGTACTTC. It is translated as CASSRQGRNEQYF.

This clone has more than one count but fewer than ten. The chain uses TRBV6-5 and TRBJ1-1; TRBD1 is a possible D gene (5 bases). This CDR3 contains 16 residues. CDR1 is MNHEY, CDR2 SVGAGI, per germline. Trimming removed 2 bases from V and 2 bases from J, with 15 bases in between. CDR3 residues: CASSYGTQVPNTEAFF. CDR3 DNA: TGTGCCAGCAGTTACGGGACCCAGGTTCCCAACACTGAAGCTTTCTTT.

The V call is TRBV2, the J call TRBJ1-4; D may be TRBD1 (6 bases). This CDR3 has 19 amino acids. Looked up from germline, CDR1 is SNHLY and CDR2 is FYNNEI. With 5 bases removed from V and 0 bases from J, the gap between germline ends came to 22 bases. The CDR3 region is CASSPPAGGGSATNEKLFF. CDR3 DNA: TGTGCCAGCAGTCCACCCGCGGGGGGGGGCAGCGCAACTAATGAAAAACTGTTTTTT.

This clone was observed a single time. The chain joins TRBV13 to TRBJ2-4; the match to TRBD2 covers 11 bases. In germline, CDR1 is PRHDT, CDR2 FYEKMQ (reference sequence). Trimming took 1 base from V and 7 from J; bases not matched to a gene: 3. The CDR3 length is 15 residues. CDR3 loop: CASSLVASGRNIQYF. The CDR3 DNA reads as TGTGCCAGCAGCTTAGTAGCTAGCGGGAGGAACATTCAGTACTTC.

The chain is built from TRBV6-5 and TRBJ2-4; 7 bases are shared with TRBD1. The CDR3 is 13 amino acids. Germline CDR1 reads MNHEY; CDR2 reads SVGAGI. V dropped 8 bases and J dropped 10; count of bases not matched to a gene: 11. The CDR3 protein is CASAHRDSRIQYF. As DNA, the CDR3 is TGTGCCAGCGCCCATAGGGACAGCAGAATTCAGTACTTC.

The chain has TRBV7-8 and TRBJ1-5; TRBD1 matches at 9 bases. Trimming at V came to 2 bases and at J to 4 bases, leaving 9 bases not matched to a gene. Per germline, CDR1 SGHVS and CDR2 FQNEAQ. The CDR3 is 17 amino acids. CDR3 sequence: CASSLNRGRGPNQPQHF. CDR3 nucleotides: TGTGCCAGCAGCTTAAACAGGGGGCGGGGGCCTAATCAGCCCCAGCATTTT.